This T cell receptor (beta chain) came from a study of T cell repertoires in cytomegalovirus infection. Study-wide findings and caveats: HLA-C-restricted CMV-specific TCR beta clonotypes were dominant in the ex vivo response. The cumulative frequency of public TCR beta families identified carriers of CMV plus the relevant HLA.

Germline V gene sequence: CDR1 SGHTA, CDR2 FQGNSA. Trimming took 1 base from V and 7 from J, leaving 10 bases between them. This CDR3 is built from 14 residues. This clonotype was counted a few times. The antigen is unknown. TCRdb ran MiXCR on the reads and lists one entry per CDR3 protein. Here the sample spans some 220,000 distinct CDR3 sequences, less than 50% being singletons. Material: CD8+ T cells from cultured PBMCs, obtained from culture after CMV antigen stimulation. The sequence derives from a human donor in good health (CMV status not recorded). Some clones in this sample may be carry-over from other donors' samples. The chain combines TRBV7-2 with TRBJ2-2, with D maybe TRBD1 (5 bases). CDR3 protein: CASSLGQGIGELFF. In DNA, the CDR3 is TGTGCCAGCAGCTTAGGGCAGGGAATCGGGGAGCTGTTTTTT. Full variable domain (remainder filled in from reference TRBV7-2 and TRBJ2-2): GAGVSQSPSNKVTEKGKDVELRCDPISGHTALYWYRQSLGQGLEFLIYFQGNSAPDKSGLPSDRFSAERTGGSVSTLTIQRTQQEDSAVYLCASSLGQGIGELFFGEGSRLTVL.